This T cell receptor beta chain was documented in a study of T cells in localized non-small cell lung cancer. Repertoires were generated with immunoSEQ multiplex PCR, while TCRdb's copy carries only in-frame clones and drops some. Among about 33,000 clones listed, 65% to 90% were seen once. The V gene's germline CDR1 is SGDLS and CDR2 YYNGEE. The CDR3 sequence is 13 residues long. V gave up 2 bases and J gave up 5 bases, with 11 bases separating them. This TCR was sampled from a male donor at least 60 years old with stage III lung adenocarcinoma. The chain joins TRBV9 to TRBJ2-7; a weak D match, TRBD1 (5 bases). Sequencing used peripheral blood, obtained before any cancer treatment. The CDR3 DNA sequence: TGTGCCAGCAGCGTTCGGCTGGGGCACGAGCAGTACTTC. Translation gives CASSVRLGHEQYF.